This T cell receptor beta chain is from a study of T-cell memory formation after mild COVID-19. Looked up from germline, CDR1 is ENHRY and CDR2 is SYGVKD. Trimming took 6 bases from V and 6 from J, leaving 18 bases between them. This CDR3 spans 14 amino acids. In its sample, this clonotype was seen a few times. TCRdb called the 5' RACE reads again in MiXCR, with one record for every CDR3 protein. Of some 120,000 distinct CDR3 sequences listed, approximately 16% are singletons. This sequence was found in an adult woman who had mild COVID-19 (a few samples of this study predate the infection). Cell type and time point are not known. The rearrangement uses TRBV10-3 and TRBJ2-7, with a tentative D call TRBD2 (6 bases). Sequencing was performed on PBMCs or a T cell subset sorted from them (not recorded which). CDR3 residues: CAISAQGTPAEQYF. The CDR3 nucleotides are TGTGCCATCAGCGCTCAAGGGACTCCGGCCGAGCAGTACTTC.